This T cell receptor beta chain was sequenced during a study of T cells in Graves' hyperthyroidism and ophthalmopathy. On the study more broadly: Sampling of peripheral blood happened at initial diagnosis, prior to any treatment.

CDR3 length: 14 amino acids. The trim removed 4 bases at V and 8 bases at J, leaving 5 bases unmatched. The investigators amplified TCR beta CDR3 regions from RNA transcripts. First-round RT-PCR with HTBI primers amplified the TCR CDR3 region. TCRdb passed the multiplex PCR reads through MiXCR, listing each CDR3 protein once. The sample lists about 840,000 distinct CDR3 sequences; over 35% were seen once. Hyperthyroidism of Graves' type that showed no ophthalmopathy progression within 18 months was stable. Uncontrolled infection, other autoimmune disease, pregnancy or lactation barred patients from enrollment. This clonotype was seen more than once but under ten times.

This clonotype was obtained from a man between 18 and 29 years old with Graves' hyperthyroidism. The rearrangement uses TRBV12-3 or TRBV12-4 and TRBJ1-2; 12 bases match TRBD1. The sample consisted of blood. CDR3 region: CASSSGQGAHGYTF. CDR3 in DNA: TGTGCCAGCAGTTCGGGACAGGGGGCGCACGGCTACACCTTC.